This T cell receptor (beta chain) was sequenced in a study of blood T cell repertoires in COVID-19 (TCRdb year 2020). As for the study more broadly: The collaborator samples originated in the United States, Italy and Spain and spanned the acute and convalescent phases of COVID-19. The prospective study material was composed of cDNA or gDNA derived from T cells, B-cell-depleted T cells, or PBMCs. Subjects who had been exposed to COVID-19, were actively infected with it, or had recovered from it provided the deeply sampled blood TCRbeta repertoires that made up the dataset. The repertoires were released in a freely available public database intended as a resource for research on the immune response to SARS-CoV-2. The samples were drawn from the first 160 participants of the ongoing ImmuneRACE study and from more than 1,000 subjects provided by 6 global collaborators. The sample metadata nearly always contained a de-identified subject ID, COVID-19 status, age in years and sex. Where available, HLA class I and class II types were taken from metadata supplied by the sample provider and were not determined by assay-based typing.

TCRbeta CDR3 regions were amplified from genomic DNA by means of the immunoSEQ Assay, a bias-controlled multiplex PCR. The authors' analysis ran thus. The number of nucleated cells in each sample was estimated by amplification of reference gene primers within the assay. Sequence reads were collapsed and filtered to measure the absolute abundance of every unique TCRbeta CDR3 rearrangement. For each sample, productive Simpson clonality was calculated by taking the square root of Simpson's diversity index across productive rearrangements. In its TCRdb copy, this immuneACCESS table keeps in-frame sequences only and misses some clones. Where compared with another copy, unresolved V genes explain less than half of these, and the others have no known cause. For V, J and clone size, that table is used; D and trimming come from the DNA. A total of 30,000 to 35,000 clones appear in this sample, 80% of them only once. The biggest ten clones account for roughly a third of the sample.

General study outcomes and caveats: The quantity of clinical and demographic metadata differed by source and by participant and was supplied without curation.

A word on this clone: Which antigen it targets is not known. One end of the junction does not line up with germline, which may come from a read error.

According to the germline V gene (reference sequence), CDR1 reads SSHAT and CDR2 reads FNYEAQ. From the cysteine through the phenylalanine, the CDR3 covers 15 amino acids. Only the CDR3 DNA stays, 45 bases, in frame from base 1. Each collaborating institution followed its own protocols to collect whole blood in K2EDTA tubes. For TCRbeta analysis, collaborators shipped samples as frozen whole blood, isolated PBMCs, or DNA extracted from either of those sample types. The clonotype originates from an older man with acute or convalescent COVID-19. The sequence links TRBV7-7 to TRBJ2-3, and TRBD1 aligns with 8 junction nucleotides. The sequencing input was peripheral blood. The sequenced DNA is TGTGCTAGCAGCTTAACCGGACAGGGAACAGATACGCAGTATTTT. Its product reads: CASSLTGQGTDTQYF.